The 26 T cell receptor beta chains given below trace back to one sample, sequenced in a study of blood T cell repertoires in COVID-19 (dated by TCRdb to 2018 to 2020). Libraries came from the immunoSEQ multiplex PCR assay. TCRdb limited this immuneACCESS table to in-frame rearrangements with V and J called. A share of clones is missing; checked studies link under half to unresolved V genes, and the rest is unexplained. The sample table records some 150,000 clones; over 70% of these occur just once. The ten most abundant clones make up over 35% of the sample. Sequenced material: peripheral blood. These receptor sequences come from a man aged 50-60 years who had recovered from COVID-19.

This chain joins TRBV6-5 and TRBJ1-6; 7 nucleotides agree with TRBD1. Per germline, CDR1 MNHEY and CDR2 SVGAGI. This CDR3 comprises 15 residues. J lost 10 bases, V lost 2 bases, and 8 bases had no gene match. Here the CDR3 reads CASSYRQGEGSPLHF. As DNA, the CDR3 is TGTGCCAGCAGTTACCGACAGGGTGAGGGATCACCCCTCCACTTT.

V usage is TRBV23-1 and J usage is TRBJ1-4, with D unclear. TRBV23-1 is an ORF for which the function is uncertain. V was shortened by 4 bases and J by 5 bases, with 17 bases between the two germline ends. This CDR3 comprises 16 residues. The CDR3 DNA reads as TGCGCCAGCAGTCGGCGGACGGGAACCGAGAATGAAAAACTGTTTTTT. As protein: CASSRRTGTENEKLFF.

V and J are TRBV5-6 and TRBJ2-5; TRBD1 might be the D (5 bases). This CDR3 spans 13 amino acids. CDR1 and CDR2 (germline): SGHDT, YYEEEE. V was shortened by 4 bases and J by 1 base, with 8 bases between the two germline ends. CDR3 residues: CASSKDSQETQYF. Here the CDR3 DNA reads TGTGCCAGCAGCAAAGACAGCCAAGAGACCCAGTACTTC. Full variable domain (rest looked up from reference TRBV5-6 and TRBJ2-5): DAGVTQSPTHLIKTRGQQVTLRCSPKSGHDTVSWYQQALGQGPQFIFQYYEEEERQRGNFPDRFSGHQFPNYSSELNVNALLLGDSALYLCASSKDSQETQYFGPGTRLLVL.

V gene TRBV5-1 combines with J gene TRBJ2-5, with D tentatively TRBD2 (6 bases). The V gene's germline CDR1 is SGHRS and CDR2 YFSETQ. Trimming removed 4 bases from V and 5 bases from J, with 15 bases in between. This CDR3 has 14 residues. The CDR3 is CASSPGTSKETQYF. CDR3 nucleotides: TGCGCCAGCAGCCCAGGGACTTCGAAGGAGACCCAGTACTTC.

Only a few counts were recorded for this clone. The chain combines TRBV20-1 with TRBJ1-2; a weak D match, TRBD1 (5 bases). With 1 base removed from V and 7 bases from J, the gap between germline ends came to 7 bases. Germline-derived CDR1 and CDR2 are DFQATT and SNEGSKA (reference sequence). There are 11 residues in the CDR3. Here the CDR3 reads CSARGQGGYTF. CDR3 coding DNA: TGCAGTGCTAGAGGGCAGGGTGGCTACACCTTC.

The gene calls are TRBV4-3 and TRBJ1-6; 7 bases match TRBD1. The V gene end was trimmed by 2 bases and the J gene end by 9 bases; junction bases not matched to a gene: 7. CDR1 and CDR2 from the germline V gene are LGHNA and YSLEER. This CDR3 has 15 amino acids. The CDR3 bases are TGCGCCAGCAGCCAACAGCGACAGGGCGGTTCACCCCTCCACTTT. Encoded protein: CASSQQRQGGSPLHF.

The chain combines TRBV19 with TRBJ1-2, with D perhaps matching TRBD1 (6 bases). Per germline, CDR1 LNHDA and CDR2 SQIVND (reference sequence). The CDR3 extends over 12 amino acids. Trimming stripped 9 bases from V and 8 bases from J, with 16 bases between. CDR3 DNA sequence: TGTGCCAGCGAGACAGGAACGGGAGGCTACACCTTC. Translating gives CASETGTGGYTF.

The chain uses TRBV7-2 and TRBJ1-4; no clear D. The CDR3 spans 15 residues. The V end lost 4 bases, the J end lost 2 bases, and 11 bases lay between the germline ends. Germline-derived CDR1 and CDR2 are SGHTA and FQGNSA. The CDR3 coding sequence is TGTGCCAGCAGCTACACCTCGGGGACTAATGAAAAACTGTTTTTT. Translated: CASSYTSGTNEKLFF.

The chain's CDR3 is CAWSVRRVDTGELFF. CDR3 DNA: TGTGCCTGGAGTGTACGCAGGGTCGACACCGGGGAGCTGTTTTTT. The rearrangement links TRBV30 to TRBJ2-2, with D maybe TRBD1 (5 bases). The germline CDR1 and CDR2 sequences are GTSNPN and SVGIG (reference sequence). CDR3 length: 15 amino acids. Trimming stripped 0 bases from V and 3 bases from J, with 11 bases between.

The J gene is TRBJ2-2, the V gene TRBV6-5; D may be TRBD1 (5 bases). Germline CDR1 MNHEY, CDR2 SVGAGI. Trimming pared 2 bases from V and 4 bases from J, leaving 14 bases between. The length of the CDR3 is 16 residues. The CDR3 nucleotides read TGTGCCAGCAGTTACGGTACAGGTCTTAGCACCGGGGAGCTGTTTTTT. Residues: CASSYGTGLSTGELFF.

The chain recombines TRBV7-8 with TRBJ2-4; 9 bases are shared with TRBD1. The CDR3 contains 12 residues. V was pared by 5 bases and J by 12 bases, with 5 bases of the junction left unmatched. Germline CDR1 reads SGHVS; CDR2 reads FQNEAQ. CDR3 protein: CASSPDRGAQYF. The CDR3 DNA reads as TGTGCCAGCAGCCCGGACAGGGGAGCTCAGTACTTC.

CDR3 loop: CASSLWGGAGGEQYF. CDR3 bases: TGTGCCAGCAGCTTGTGGGGAGGGGCAGGCGGCGAGCAGTACTTC. This chain uses TRBV5-5 with TRBJ2-7; 7 bases are a match to TRBD2. This CDR3 contains 15 residues. Unmatched junction bases numbered 10, after V lost 1 base and J lost 6 bases. Germline assignment: CDR1 SGHKS and CDR2 YYEKEE (reference sequence). Combining the CDR3 with reference TRBV5-5 and TRBJ2-7 gives the whole variable domain DAGVTQSPTHLIKTRGQQVTLRCSPISGHKSVSWYQQVLGQGPQFIFQYYEKEERGRGNFPDRFSARQFPNYSSELNVNALLLGDSALYLCASSLWGGAGGEQYFGPGTRLTVT.

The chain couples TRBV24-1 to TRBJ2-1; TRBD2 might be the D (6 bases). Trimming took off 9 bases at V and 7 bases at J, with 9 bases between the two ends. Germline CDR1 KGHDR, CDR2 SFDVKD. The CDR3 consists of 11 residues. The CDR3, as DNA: TGTGCCACCCAGGAGGGGAATGAGCAGTTCTTC. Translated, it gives CATQEGNEQFF.

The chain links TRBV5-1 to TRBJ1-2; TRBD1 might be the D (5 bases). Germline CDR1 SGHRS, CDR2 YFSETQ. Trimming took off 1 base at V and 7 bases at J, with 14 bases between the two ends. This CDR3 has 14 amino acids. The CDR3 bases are TGCGCCAGCAGCTTGATGGGGCCGGATGGTGGCTACACCTTC. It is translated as CASSLMGPDGGYTF.

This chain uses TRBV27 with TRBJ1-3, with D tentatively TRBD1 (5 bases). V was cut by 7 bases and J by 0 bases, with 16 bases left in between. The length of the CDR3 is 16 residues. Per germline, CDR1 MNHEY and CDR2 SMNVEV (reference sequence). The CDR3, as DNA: TGTGCCAGCATCTGGGGCGGAAACCTCTCTGGAAACACCATATATTTT. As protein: CASIWGGNLSGNTIYF.

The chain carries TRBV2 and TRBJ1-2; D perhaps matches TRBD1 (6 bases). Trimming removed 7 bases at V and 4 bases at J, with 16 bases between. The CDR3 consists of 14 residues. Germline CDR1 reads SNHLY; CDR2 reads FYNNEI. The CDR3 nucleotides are TGTGCCAGCACCGCCACCCGAGGGGGCTATGGCTACACCTTC. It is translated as CASTATRGGYGYTF.

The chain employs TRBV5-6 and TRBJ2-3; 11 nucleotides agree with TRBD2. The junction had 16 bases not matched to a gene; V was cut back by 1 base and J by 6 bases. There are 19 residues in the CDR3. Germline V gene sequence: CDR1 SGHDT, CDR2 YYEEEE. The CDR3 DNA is TGTGCCAGCAGCTTGTTGAGTGGGCTAGCGGGGGGTTTCCGGGATACGCAGTATTTT. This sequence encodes CASSLLSGLAGGFRDTQYF.

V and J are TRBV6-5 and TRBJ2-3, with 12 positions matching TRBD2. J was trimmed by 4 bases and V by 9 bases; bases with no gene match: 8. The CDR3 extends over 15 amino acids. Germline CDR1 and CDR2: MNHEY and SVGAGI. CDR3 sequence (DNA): TGTGCCAGTGCGCGACTAGCGGGGGTCCCAGATACGCAGTATTTT. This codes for CASARLAGVPDTQYF.

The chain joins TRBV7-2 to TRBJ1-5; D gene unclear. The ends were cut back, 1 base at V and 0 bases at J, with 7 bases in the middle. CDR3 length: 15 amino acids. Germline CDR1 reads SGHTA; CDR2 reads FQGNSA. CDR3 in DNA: TGTGCCAGCAGCTTAGGAGGAATTAGCAATCAGCCCCAGCATTTT. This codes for CASSLGGISNQPQHF.

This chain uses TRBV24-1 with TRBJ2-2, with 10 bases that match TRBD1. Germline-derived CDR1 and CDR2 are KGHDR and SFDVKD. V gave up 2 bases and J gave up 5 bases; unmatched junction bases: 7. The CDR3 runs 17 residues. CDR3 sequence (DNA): TGTGCCACCAGTGATTACACCGGGACAGGGGTGACCGGGGAGCTGTTTTTT. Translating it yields CATSDYTGTGVTGELFF.

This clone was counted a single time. CDR3 sequence reads: CTSSQGLRAGGLYEQYF. DNA for the CDR3: TGCACCAGCAGCCAAGGACTGAGGGCGGGGGGGCTCTACGAGCAGTACTTC. V usage is TRBV1 and J usage is TRBJ2-7; the D call TRBD2 from the table was never checked on the DNA. TRBV1 is a documented pseudogene. The CDR3 consists of 17 residues.

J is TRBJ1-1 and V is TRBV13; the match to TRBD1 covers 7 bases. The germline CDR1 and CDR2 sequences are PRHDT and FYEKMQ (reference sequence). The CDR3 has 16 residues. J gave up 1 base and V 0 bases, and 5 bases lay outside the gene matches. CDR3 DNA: TGTGCCAGCAGCTTAGGGAGACAGGGTAGGAACACTGAAGCTTTCTTT. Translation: CASSLGRQGRNTEAFF.

The CDR3 coding sequence is TGTGCCAGCAGCGTAGCAGGGACAGATACGCAGTATTTT. It yields the protein CASSVAGTDTQYF. The gene calls are TRBV9 and TRBJ2-3, with a weak D call TRBD1 (5 bases). Trimming took 0 bases from V and 3 from J, leaving 5 bases between them. This CDR3 region has 13 residues. Germline values: CDR1 SGDLS, CDR2 YYNGEE.

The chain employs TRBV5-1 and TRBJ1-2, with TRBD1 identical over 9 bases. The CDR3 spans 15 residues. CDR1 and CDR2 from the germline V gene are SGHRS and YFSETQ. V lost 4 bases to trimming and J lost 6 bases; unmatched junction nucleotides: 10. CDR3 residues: CASSPGQGLNHGYTF. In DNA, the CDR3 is TGCGCCAGCAGCCCGGGACAGGGCTTAAACCATGGCTACACCTTC.

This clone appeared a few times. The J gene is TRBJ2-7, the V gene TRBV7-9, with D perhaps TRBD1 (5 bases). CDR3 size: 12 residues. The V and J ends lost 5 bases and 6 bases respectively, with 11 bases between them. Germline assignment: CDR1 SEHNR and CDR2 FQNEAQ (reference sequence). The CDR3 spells CASSTQGFEQYF. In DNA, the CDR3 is TGTGCCAGCAGCACTCAGGGTTTCGAGCAGTACTTC.

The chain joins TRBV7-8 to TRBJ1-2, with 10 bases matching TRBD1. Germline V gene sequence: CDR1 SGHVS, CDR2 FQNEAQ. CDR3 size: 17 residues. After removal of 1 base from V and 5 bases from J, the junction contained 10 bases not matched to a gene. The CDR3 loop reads CASSLVTDRTGGYGYTF. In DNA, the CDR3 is TGTGCCAGCAGCTTAGTGACTGATCGGACAGGGGGTTATGGCTACACCTTC.